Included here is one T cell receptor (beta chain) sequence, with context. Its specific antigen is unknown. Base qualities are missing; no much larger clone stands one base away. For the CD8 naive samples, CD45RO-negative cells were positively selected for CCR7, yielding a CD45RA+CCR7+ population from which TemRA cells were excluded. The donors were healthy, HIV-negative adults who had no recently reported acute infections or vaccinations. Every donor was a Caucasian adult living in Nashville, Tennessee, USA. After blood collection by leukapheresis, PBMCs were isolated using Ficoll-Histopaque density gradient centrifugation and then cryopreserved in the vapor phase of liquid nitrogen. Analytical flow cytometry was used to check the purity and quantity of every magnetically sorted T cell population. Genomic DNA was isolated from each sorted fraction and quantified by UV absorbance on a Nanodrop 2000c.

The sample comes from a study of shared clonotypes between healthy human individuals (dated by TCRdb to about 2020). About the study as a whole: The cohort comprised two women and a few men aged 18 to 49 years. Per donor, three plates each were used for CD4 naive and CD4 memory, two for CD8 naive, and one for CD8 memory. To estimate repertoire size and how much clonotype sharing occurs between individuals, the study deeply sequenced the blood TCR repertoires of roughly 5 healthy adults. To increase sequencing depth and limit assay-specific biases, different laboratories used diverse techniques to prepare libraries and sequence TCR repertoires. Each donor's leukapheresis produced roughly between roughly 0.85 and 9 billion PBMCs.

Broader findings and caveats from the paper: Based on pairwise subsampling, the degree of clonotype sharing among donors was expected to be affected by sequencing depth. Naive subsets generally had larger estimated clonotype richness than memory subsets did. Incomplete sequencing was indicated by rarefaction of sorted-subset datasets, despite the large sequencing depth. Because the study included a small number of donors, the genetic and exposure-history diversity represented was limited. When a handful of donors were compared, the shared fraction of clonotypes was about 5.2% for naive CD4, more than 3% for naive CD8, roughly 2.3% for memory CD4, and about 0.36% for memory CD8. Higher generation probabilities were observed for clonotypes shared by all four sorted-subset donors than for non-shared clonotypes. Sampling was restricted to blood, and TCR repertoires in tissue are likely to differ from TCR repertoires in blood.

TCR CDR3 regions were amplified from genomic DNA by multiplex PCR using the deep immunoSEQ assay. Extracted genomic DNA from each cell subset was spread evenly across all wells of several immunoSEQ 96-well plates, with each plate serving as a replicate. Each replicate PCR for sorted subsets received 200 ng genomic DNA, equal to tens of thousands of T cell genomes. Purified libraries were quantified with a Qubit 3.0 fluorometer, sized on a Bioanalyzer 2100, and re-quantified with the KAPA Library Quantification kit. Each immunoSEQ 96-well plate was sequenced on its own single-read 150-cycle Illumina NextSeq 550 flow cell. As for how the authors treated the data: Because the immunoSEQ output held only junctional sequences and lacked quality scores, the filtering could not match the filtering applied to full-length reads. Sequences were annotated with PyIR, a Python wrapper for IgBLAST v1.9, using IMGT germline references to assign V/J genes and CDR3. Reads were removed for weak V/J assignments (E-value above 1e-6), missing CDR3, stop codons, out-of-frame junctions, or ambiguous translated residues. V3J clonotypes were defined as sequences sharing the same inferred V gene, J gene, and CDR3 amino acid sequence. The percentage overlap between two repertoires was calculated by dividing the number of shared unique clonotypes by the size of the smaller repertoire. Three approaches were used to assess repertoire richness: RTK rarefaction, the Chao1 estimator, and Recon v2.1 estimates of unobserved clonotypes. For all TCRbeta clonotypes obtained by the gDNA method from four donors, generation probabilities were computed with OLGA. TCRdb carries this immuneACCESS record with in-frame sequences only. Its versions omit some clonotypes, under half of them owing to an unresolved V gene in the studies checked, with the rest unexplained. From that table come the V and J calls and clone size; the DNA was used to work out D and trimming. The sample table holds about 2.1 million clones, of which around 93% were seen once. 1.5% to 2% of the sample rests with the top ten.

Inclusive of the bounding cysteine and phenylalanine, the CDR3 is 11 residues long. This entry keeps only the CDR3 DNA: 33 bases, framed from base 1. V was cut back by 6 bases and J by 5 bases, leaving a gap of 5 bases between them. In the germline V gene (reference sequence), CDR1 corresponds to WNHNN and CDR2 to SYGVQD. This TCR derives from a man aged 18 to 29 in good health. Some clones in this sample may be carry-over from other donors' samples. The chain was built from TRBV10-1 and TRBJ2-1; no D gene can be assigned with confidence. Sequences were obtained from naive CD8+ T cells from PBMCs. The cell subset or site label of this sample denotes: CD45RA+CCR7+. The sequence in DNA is TGCGCCAGCAGCGAAAACAATGAGCAGTTCTTC. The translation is CASSENNEQFF.